This T cell receptor beta chain derives from a study of response to subunit inactivated influenza vaccine (dated by TCRdb to between 2017 and 2018). About the full investigation: Deep quantitative T cell receptor repertoire profiling was used in the study to track responses to a trivalent subunit inactivated influenza vaccine.

The library was prepared using RT-PCR. The sequencing machine was an Illumina HiSeq 2500. The public reads were reprocessed in TCRdb via fastp at Q25 and MiXCR, keeping in-frame beta chains. CDR3 protein sequences are deduplicated, and each keeps its most common genes and DNA. Present in this sample are roughly 700,000 distinct CDR3 sequences, around 16% of which were seen just once. In total, the top ten clones hold about 9.9% of the sample. The paper's findings and limits, for the study overall: According to the authors, only a limited number of new T cells may be recruited by each seasonal influenza vaccination.

With regard to this clonotype: What antigen it recognizes has not been identified. Base qualities are not recorded, but no much larger clone differs from it by a single base.

V is pruned by 6 bases and J by 5 bases, leaving 4 bases of the junction without a gene match. Measured from the cysteine to the phenylalanine, the CDR3 is 14 residues long. The only DNA kept is the CDR3, 42 bases in frame from the first base. CDR1 is given as ENHRY and CDR2 as SYGVKD, both from the germline V gene. The input for sequencing was PBMCs from blood, taken approximately 13 days after vaccination. The rearranged segments are TRBV10-3 and TRBJ2-2; 9 of the junction bases match TRBD2. The sequence was obtained from a man aged 50 to 59 who received an inactivated influenza vaccine. Donor details come from another sample of the same person, matched by shared clones. In nucleotide form, the sequence is TGTGCCATCAGCATAGCGGGGGCGACCGGGGAGCTGTTTTTT. This codes for CAISIAGATGELFF.